This T cell receptor (beta chain) appears in the sequencing data of a study of T cells expressing NK-cell markers. TCRdb reworked the 5' RACE reads into one entry per CDR3 protein, no DNA. The sample table sets out a few hundred thousand distinct CDR3 sequences. This CDR3 spans 16 amino acids. The V gene's germline CDR1 is ENHRY and CDR2 SYGVKD. This rearrangement joins TRBV10-3 to TRBJ1-2. The receptor was derived from a man in his late teens or twenties in good health. The sequenced sample consisted of blood T cells: a sorted CD56 or NKG2C T cell subset, CD4+ or CD8+ T cells, or bulk PBMC T cells (not recorded which). The CDR3 sequence is CAISESTRTDSYGYTF.